This TCR beta chain is from a study of T cell changes during pregnancy in multiple sclerosis. The CDR3 spans 15 residues. V was pared by 5 bases and J by 3 bases, with 16 bases between. Germline CDR1 and CDR2: SGHAT and FQNNGV. Clones were read by immunoSEQ multiplex PCR, and TCRdb kept only the in-frame ones, dropping some. The profile shows 85,000 to 100,000 clones, approximately 92% of them singletons. The sequence derives from a female donor with multiple sclerosis, enrolled in a pregnancy study. Sequenced material: peripheral blood, taken in the first trimester of pregnancy. The rearrangement joins TRBV11-2 to TRBJ1-1; D gene uncertain. CDR3 nucleotide sequence: TGTGCCAGCAGCCACGGAGGGTTCGGGCACACTGAAGCTTTCTTT. It specifies CASSHGGFGHTEAFF.